Listed below are T cell receptor beta chains from one sample, sequenced in a study of vaccination and CD4 T cells after COVID-19. TCRdb reprocessed the PCR reads via MiXCR and lists one record per CDR3 protein. The sample contains under 15,000 distinct CDR3 sequences, around 45% of which appear only once. Antigens of these TCRs are unknown. Input material: CD4+ T cells from blood, cultured in vitro. These receptors were obtained from a human donor who had recovered from COVID-19. The CDR3 runs from the conserved cysteine through the conserved F or W. The D gene is left open where the match is weak. Size is stated for part of the rows, as once, few or many counts, or as a class when the clone is expanded.

NA,TRBV15,TRBJ2-5,TRBD1,TGTGCCACCAGCGCAGAAGACCAGACAGGGGGCGTGAGGAGGGAGACCCAGTACTTC,CATSAEDQTGGVRRETQYF
NA,TRBV6-5,TRBJ1-5,NA,TGTGCCAGCAGTTTAAGGCTAGGGATGGGCCCCAATCAGCCCCAGCATTTT,CASSLRLGMGPNQPQHF
NA,TRBV6-1,TRBJ1-5,NA,TGTGCCAGCAGTGAAGCGTCTCGAGGTCAGCCCCAGCATTTT,CASSEASRGQPQHF
few,TRBV15,TRBJ1-5,TRBD1,TGTGCCACCAGCAGAGATCTGTTGGGACAGCAGAATCAGCCCCAGCATTTT,CATSRDLLGQQNQPQHF
NA,TRBV19,TRBJ1-3,NA,TGTGCCAGTAGAAACAGGGATTTTAGCTCTGGAAACACCATATATTTT,CASRNRDFSSGNTIYF
NA,TRBV2,TRBJ1-5,NA,TGTGCCAGCAGCGTTGACGAGCAGATGCCTAATCAGCCCCAGCATTTT,CASSVDEQMPNQPQHF
NA,TRBV20-1,TRBJ1-2,TRBD1,TGCAGTGGGGGGACAGGGTTGTTC,CSGGTGLF
few,TRBV20-1,TRBJ2-1,NA,TGCAGTGCGAGGGGGCGGGGGCCCTACAATGAGCAGTTCTTC,CSARGRGPYNEQFF
NA,TRBV27,TRBJ1-1,NA,TGTGCCAGCAGTTTGTTTAGAACCCAGAACCGAGCTTTCTTT,CASSLFRTQNRAFF
NA,TRBV5-1,TRBJ2-7,NA,TGCGCCAGCAGCTTGGTTCTGGGGGACACCTCTTCTGACTTC,CASSLVLGDTSSDF
NA,TRBV11-3,TRBJ1-1,NA,TGTGCCGGCAGCTTAGCCCGGATGGGGGTTGAAGCTTTCTTT,CAGSLARMGVEAFF
NA,TRBV6-1,TRBJ1-5,TRBD1,TGTGCCAGCAGCCGGCCAGGGGGATTTGAGCCCCAGCATTTT,CASSRPGGFEPQHF
NA,TRBV7-8,TRBJ1-2,TRBD1,TGTGCCAGCAGCTTAACAGGGGGTTATGGCTACACCTTC,CASSLTGGYGYTF
NA,TRBV30,TRBJ2-5,NA,TGTGCCTGGGCTAAGGGGAGAGGGGAGACCCAGTACTTC,CAWAKGRGETQYF
NA,TRBV19,TRBJ2-7,TRBD1,TGTGCCAGTACCACCCCTCTGACAGGGTACCCCCCACTGGCGTACGAGCAGTACTTC,CASTTPLTGYPPLAYEQYF
once,TRBV6-1,TRBJ1-3,TRBD1,TGTGCCAGCAGTGCGGGGACAGTCGGAAACACCATATATTTT,CASSAGTVGNTIYF
NA,TRBV11-2,TRBJ1-2,TRBD1,TGTGCCAGCAGGGGGTTGACAAGGACAGGGAGGTCGGGCTACACCTTC,CASRGLTRTGRSGYTF